A selection of T cell receptor beta chains follows, all from one sample in a study of blood T cell repertoires in COVID-19. Some clones are missing from TCRdb's copy, which holds only in-frame ones; the method was immunoSEQ multiplex PCR. The sample lists hundreds of thousands of clones; about 84% were seen once. The sequencing input was PBMCs or T cells enriched from blood (not recorded which). These receptors originate from a young man with acute COVID-19. Both conserved end residues are part of each CDR3. D genes are given only for firm matches. Expanded clones are given a class, and other clones once, few, many or no size at all.

v_gene	abundance	j_gene	d_gene	CDR3nt	CDR3aa
TRBV27	few	TRBJ1-5	TRBD1	TGTGCCAGCAGGGGACAGGGAATTGTGCCCCAGCATTTT	CASRGQGIVPQHF
TRBV5-1	.	TRBJ1-4	.	TGCGCCAGCAGCTCTGGCGGTACCCGGGGTGAAAAACTGTTTTTT	CASSSGGTRGEKLFF
TRBV12-3/TRBV12-4	.	TRBJ2-7	TRBD2	TGTGCCAGCAGTTCGGGGGGGGTCGAGCTGTACTTC	CASSSGGVELYF
TRBV5-6	.	TRBJ2-7	TRBD1	TGTGCCAGCAGCTTGGGGCAGGGGGCCTACGAGCAGTACTTC	CASSLGQGAYEQYF
TRBV11-3	.	TRBJ2-1	.	TGTGCCAGCAGCCCTGGAGGGTGGGCTCGTTGGCAGTTCTTC	CASSPGGWARWQFF
TRBV6-5	.	TRBJ1-5	.	TGTGCCAGCAGTTCCAAAATGAGCAATCAGCCCCAGCATTTT	CASSSKMSNQPQHF
TRBV6-4	.	TRBJ1-5	.	TGTGCCAGAGAGGACAGCCGGGACGACGATCAGCCCCAGCATTTT	CAREDSRDDDQPQHF
TRBV6-5	.	TRBJ1-2	.	TGTGCCAGTGGGGAAGGGACGGTGGAGGGCTATGGCTACACCTTC	CASGEGTVEGYGYTF
TRBV7-2	few	TRBJ1-5	.	TGTGCCAGCAGCTTAAACCGGCAGGTCCAGCCCCAGCATTTT	CASSLNRQVQPQHF
TRBV30	.	TRBJ2-7	.	TGTGCCTGGAGTCTAGGCATCTCCTACGAGCAGTACTTC	CAWSLGISYEQYF